The sequence of this T cell receptor (beta chain) was determined in a study of T cell repertoires in cytomegalovirus infection. Turning to the study itself: In public TCR beta signatures, there were indications of both CMV infection and matching HLA type.

Each CDR3 protein is one row after TCRdb ran MiXCR on the reads. This sample has more than 250,000 distinct CDR3 sequences, with roughly an eighth found just once. This clonotype was detected only a few times. Its specificity is unknown. Findings and caveats of the study: The ex vivo response was dominated by HLA-C-restricted CMV-specific TCR beta clonotypes.

Germline values: CDR1 KGHSH, CDR2 LQKENI. The trim removed 4 bases at V and 8 bases at J, leaving 13 bases unmatched. This CDR3 contains 16 residues. The sequencing sample was made of PBMCs. This TCR was recovered from a human donor in good health (CMV status not recorded). Some clones in this sample may be carry-over from other donors' samples. The chain couples TRBV18 to TRBJ2-1, with TRBD2 matching over 8 bases. The DNA for the CDR3 is TGTGCCAGCTCACTGACCGGGACTAGGGCCGGAGATGAGCAGTTCTTC. Amino acid sequence: CASSLTGTRAGDEQFF.